This entry concerns a single T cell receptor (beta chain). No antigen is known for it. This sample is part of a study of T cells expressing NK-cell markers. Study details: Eight donors were sequenced, seven testing HCMV-seropositive and one testing seronegative.

Whole-study findings and limits: Similarly, these clonotypes led the CD3+CD56-NKG2C+ fraction as well in a handful of donors.

One entry per CDR3 protein, without DNA, is what TCRdb gives after re-calling the 5' RACE reads. The sample table includes about 180,000 distinct CDR3 sequences. In germline, CDR1 is SGHTA, CDR2 FQGNSA. This CDR3 is 16 amino acids long. This clonotype was obtained from a woman aged 18 to 75 in good health. The specimen sequenced was blood T cells: a sorted CD56 or NKG2C T cell subset, CD4+ or CD8+ T cells, or bulk PBMC T cells (not recorded which). V and J are TRBV7-2 and TRBJ2-3; TCRdb calls TRBD1, which cannot be checked without DNA. This CDR3 is CASSLYRERNTDTQYF.